This TCR beta chain originates from a study of blood T cell repertoires in COVID-19. Whole-study context: The United States, Italy and Spain provided the acute and convalescent COVID-19 samples. T cells, B-cell-depleted T cells, or PBMCs supplied cDNA or gDNA.

The repertoire was sequenced with immunoSEQ multiplex PCR; TCRdb's copy has only in-frame clones and lacks some. The data hold under 65,000 clones, with over 75% observed a single time. The CDR3 extends over 12 amino acids. Germline V CDR1 and CDR2: SEHNR, FQNEAQ (reference sequence). V lost 4 bases and J lost 16; bases outside the gene matches: 9. Sequenced material: peripheral blood. This receptor was identified in a man aged 80 or over in a cohort sampled during active COVID-19. V usage is TRBV7-9 and J usage is TRBJ2-4; TRBD1 aligns across 8 bases. CDR3 nucleotides: TGTGCCAGCAGCTCAGGGACAGGTTCCCTTTACTTC. This gives the protein CASSSGTGSLYF.